This T cell receptor (beta chain) emerged from a study of blood T cell repertoires in COVID-19. As for the study in general: Donors in the United States, Italy and Spain gave samples during acute or convalescent COVID-19.

CDR3 size: 15 residues. V dropped 6 bases and J dropped 9; count of bases not matched to a gene: 14. Germline CDR1 and CDR2: SNHLY and FYNNEI. Authors' methods: Amplification from reference gene primers served as the basis for estimated nucleated cell counts. Clones were sequenced by immunoSEQ multiplex PCR, and TCRdb holds only the in-frame ones, with some missing. V, J and clone size derive from that table, while D and trimming were established from the DNA sequence. Of about 120,000 clones listed, 60% to 80% are singletons. The specimen was peripheral blood. This sequence was found in a woman aged 80 or over with active or convalescent COVID-19. The chain uses TRBV2 and TRBJ2-1; 7 nucleotides match TRBD2. The DNA of the CDR3 is TGTGCCAGCAGACTCCGGGACTACCCCAGCGGTGAGCAGTTCTTC. This encodes CASRLRDYPSGEQFF.